This TCR beta chain was retrieved from a study of memory CD4+ T cells and cytomegalovirus serostatus. The sort gate was single viable CD3+CD4+CD8-CD45RO+ cells for memory CD4+ T cells. Some clones are missing from TCRdb's copy, which holds only in-frame ones; the method was immunoSEQ multiplex PCR. The sample has around 44,000 clones; 60% to 85% are singletons. Sample share makes this clone medium-sized. Germline loops: CDR1 SGDLS, CDR2 YYNGEE. The V and J ends lost 5 bases and 2 bases respectively, with 20 bases between them. This CDR3 spans 17 amino acids. Input material: memory CD4+ T cells from blood. This TCR derives from an adult in good health and CMV-seronegative. V gene TRBV9 combines with J gene TRBJ1-3; perhaps TRBD1 as D (6 bases). The CDR3 reads CASSASGGGQTGNTIYF. The CDR3 DNA follows: TGTGCCAGCAGTGCCTCAGGAGGGGGGCAAACTGGAAACACCATATATTTT.